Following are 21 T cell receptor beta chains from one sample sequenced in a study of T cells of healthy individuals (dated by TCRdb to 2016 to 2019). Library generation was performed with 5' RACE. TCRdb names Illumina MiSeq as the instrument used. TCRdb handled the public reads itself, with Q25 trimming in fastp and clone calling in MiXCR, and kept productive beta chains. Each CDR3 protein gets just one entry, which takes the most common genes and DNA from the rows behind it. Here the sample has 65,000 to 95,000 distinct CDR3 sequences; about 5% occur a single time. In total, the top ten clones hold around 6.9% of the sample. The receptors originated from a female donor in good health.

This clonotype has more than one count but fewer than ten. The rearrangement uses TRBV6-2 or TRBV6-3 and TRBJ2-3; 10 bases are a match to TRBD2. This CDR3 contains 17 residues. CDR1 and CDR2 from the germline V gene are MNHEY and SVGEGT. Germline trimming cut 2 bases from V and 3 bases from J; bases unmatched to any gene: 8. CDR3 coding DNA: TGTGCCAGCAGTTACCTCCGGACTAGCGGTGAAACAGATACGCAGTATTTT. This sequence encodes CASSYLRTSGETDTQYF.

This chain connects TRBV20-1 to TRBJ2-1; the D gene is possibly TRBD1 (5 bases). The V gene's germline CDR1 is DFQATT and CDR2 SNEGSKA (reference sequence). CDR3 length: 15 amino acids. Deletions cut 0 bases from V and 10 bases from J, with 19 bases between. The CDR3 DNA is TGCAGTGCTAGAGATATGGCAGGGCCGGTCTGGGAGCAGTTCTTC. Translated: CSARDMAGPVWEQFF.

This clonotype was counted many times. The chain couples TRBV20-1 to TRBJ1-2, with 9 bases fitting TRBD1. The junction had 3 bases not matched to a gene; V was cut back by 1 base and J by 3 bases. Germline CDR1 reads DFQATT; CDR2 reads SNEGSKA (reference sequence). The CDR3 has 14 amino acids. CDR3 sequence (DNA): TGCAGTGCTAGAGTACGGACAGGGGACTATGGCTACACCTTC. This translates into CSARVRTGDYGYTF.

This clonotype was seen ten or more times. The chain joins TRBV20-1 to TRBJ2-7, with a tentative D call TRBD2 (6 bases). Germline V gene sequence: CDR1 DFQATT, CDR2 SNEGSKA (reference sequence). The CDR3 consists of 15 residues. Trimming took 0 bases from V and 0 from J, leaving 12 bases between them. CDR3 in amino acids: CSARDFGGPSYEQYF. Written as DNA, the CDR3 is TGCAGTGCTAGAGATTTCGGAGGGCCCTCCTACGAGCAGTACTTC.

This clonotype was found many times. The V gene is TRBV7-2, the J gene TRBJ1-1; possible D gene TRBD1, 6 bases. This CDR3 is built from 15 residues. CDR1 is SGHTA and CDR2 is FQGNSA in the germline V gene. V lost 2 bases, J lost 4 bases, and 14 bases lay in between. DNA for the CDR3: TGTGCCAGCAGCTTATTTCTGGAGGGGGGCACTGAAGCTTTCTTT. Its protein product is CASSLFLEGGTEAFF.

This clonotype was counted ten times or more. The CDR3 nucleotides read TGTGCCAGCAGTCGACAGGAGGTGGTCAATCAGCCCCAGCATTTT. Amino acids: CASSRQEVVNQPQHF. The V gene is TRBV6-1, the J gene TRBJ1-5, with D perhaps TRBD1 (6 bases). V was cut by 5 bases and J by 3 bases, with 14 bases left in between. The germline V gene has CDR1 MNHNS and CDR2 SASEGT. The CDR3 length is 15 residues.

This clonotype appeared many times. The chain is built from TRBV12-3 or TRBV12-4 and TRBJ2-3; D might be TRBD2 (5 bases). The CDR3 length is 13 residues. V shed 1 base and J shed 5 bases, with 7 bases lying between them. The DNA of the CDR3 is TGTGCCAGCAGTTTAGGCGAGGGAGATACGCAGTATTTT. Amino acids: CASSLGEGDTQYF.

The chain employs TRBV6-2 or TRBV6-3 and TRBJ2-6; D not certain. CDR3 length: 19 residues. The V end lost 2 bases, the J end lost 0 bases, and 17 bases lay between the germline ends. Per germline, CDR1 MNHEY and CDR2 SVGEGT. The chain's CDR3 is CASSYDSNLDFSGANVLTF. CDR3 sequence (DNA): TGTGCCAGCAGTTACGATTCAAATTTGGATTTCTCTGGGGCCAACGTCCTGACTTTC.

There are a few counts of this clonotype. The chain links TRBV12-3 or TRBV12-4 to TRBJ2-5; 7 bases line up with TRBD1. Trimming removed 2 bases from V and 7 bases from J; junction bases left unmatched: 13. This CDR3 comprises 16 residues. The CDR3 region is CASSLMGQSPSVTQYF. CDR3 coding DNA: TGTGCCAGCAGTTTAATGGGACAGTCCCCCTCAGTGACCCAGTACTTC.

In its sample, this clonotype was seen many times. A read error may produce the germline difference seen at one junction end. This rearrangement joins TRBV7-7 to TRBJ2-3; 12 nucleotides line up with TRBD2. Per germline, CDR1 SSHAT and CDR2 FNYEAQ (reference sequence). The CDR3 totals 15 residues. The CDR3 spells CASSLGLAGLDTQYF. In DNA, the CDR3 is TGTGCTAGCAGCCTCGGACTAGCGGGATTGGATACGCAGTATTTT.

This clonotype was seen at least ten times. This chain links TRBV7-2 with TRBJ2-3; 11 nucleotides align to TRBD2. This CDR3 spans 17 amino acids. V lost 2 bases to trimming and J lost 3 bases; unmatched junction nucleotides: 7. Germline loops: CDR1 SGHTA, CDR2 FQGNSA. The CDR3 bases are TGTGCCAGCAGCTTATATGGGACTAGCGGTTTAACAGATACGCAGTATTTT. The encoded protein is CASSLYGTSGLTDTQYF. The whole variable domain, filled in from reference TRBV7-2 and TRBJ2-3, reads GAGVSQSPSNKVTEKGKDVELRCDPISGHTALYWYRQSLGQGLEFLIYFQGNSAPDKSGLPSDRFSAERTGGSVSTLTIQRTQQEDSAVYLCASSLYGTSGLTDTQYFGPGTRLTVL.

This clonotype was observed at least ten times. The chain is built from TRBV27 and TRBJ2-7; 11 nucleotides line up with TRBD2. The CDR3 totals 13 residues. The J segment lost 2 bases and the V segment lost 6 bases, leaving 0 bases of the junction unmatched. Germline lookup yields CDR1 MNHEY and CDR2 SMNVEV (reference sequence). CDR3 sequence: CASRLAGAYEQYF. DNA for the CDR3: TGTGCCAGCAGACTAGCGGGAGCCTACGAGCAGTACTTC.

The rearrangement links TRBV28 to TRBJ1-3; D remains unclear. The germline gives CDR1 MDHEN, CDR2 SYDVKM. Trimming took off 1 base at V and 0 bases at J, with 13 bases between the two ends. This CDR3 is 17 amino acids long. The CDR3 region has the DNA TGTGCCAGCAGTTTATCCCGCTCGAAGCGCTCTGGAAACACCATATATTTT. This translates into CASSLSRSKRSGNTIYF.

The CDR3 sequence is CASSALYGTGESSGANVLTF. CDR3 DNA sequence: TGTGCCAGCAGTGCCCTATACGGGACAGGGGAAAGCTCTGGGGCCAACGTCCTGACTTTC. The J gene is TRBJ2-6, the V gene TRBV25-1; 10 bases agree with TRBD1. CDR3 size: 20 residues. V shed 4 bases and J 0 bases; nucleotides not matched to a gene: 12. Per the germline V gene, CDR1 is MGHDK and CDR2 is SYGVNS. The whole variable domain, filled in from reference TRBV25-1 and TRBJ2-6, reads EADIYQTPRYLVIGTGKKITLECSQTMGHDKMYWYQQDPGMELHLIHYSYGVNSTEKGDLSSESTVSRIRTEHFPLTLESARPSHTSQYLCASSALYGTGESSGANVLTFGAGSRLTVL.

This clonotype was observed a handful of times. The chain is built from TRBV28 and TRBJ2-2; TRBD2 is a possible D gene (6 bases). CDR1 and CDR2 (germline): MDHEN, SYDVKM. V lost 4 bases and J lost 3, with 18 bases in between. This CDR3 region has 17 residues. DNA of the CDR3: TGTGCCAGCAGTTCTGATCCGGGAGCTCCGGACACCGGGGAGCTGTTTTTT. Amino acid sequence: CASSSDPGAPDTGELFF.

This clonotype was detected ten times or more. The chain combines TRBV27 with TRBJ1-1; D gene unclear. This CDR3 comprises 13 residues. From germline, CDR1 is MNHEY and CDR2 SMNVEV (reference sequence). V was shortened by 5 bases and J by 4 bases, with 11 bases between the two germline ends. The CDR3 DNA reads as TGTGCCAGCAGTGTATTGGGGAGCACTGAAGCTTTCTTT. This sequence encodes CASSVLGSTEAFF.

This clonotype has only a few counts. CDR3 in amino acids: CASSPMTMTLYNSPLHF. CDR3 nucleotide sequence: TGTGCCAGCTCACCGATGACAATGACCCTTTATAATTCACCCCTCCACTTT. V is TRBV18 and J is TRBJ1-6; no firm D call. Trimming removed 3 bases from V and 4 bases from J, with 16 bases in between. The CDR3 has 17 amino acids. Germline CDR1 and CDR2: KGHSH and LQKENI. The full variable domain, in which reference TRBV18 and TRBJ1-6 provide the parts outside the CDR3, is NAGVMQNPRHLVRRRGQEARLRCSPMKGHSHVYWYRQLPEEGLKFMVYLQKENIIDESGMPKERFSAEFPKEGPSILRIQQVVRGDSAAYFCASSPMTMTLYNSPLHFGNGTRLTVT.

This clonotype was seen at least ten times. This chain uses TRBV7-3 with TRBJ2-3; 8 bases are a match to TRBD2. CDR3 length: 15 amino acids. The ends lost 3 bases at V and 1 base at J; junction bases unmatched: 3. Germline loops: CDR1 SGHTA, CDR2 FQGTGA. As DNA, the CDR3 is TGTGCCAGCAGCTTTACGGGGGGGGGCACAGATACGCAGTATTTT. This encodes CASSFTGGGTDTQYF.

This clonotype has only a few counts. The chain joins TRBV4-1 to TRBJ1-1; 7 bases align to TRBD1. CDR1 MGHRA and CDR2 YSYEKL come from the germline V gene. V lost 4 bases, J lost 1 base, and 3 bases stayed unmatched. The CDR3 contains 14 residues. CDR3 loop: CASSPGQENTEAFF. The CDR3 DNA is TGCGCCAGCAGCCCTGGACAGGAGAACACTGAAGCTTTCTTT.

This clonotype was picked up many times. The CDR3 DNA sequence: TGTGCCAGCAGTTACTCGACCGTGACAGGGAACACTGAAGCTTTCTTT. Encoded protein: CASSYSTVTGNTEAFF. The chain uses TRBV6-2 or TRBV6-3 and TRBJ1-1; perhaps TRBD1 as D (6 bases). Between the trimmed V and J ends, which lost 0 bases and 1 base, there was a span of 12 bases. Germline V CDR1 and CDR2: MNHEY, SVGEGT. The CDR3 covers 16 residues.

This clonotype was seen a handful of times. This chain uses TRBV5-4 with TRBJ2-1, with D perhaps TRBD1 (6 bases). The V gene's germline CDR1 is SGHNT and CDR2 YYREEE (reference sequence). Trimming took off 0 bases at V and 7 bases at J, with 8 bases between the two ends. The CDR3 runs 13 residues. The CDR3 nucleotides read TGTGCCAGCAGCTTGGAAAGGGGGAATGAGCAGTTCTTC. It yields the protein CASSLERGNEQFF. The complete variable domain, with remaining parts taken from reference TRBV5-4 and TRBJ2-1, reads ETGVTQSPTHLIKTRGQQVTLRCSSQSGHNTVSWYQQALGQGPQFIFQYYREEENGRGNFPPRFSGLQFPNYSSELNVNALELDDSALYLCASSLERGNEQFFGPGTRLTVL.